This T cell receptor beta chain was profiled in a study of blood T cells in healthy people across ages. It was with a sample-barcoded 5' primer and a J-beta primer mix that a second PCR of roughly 7 to 12 cycles was run. TCRdb redid the calling of the 5' RACE reads with MiXCR, one entry per CDR3 protein. The data contain over a million distinct CDR3 sequences, approximately 39% of them seen just once; the ten biggest clones take up around 4%. Comment on this clonotype: The antigen is not known.

This CDR3 is 14 amino acids long. Trimming cost V 3 bases and J 13 bases, with 19 bases left between them. Germline CDR1 and CDR2: SGHTA and FQGNSA. Whole-study findings and limits: Possibly, changes in expanded clonotypes were confounded because donor CMV status was unknown.

Sequencing used blood. The rearrangement uses TRBV7-2 and TRBJ2-1; D may be TRBD2 (6 bases). The origin of this receptor is a woman under 30 in good health. CDR3 bases: TGTGCCAGCAGCTTGACCGGGAGTCGAGAGACCCAGTTCTTC. Amino acid sequence: CASSLTGSRETQFF.